Here is one T cell receptor beta chain with its context. Method: immunoSEQ multiplex PCR; TCRdb's copy keeps in-frame clones and lacks some. The sample shows 270,000 or so clones, less than 85% of them seen only once. This specimen comes from a study of blood T cell repertoires in COVID-19. Study-level background: T cells, B-cell-depleted T cells, or PBMCs supplied cDNA or gDNA.

This CDR3 is built from 16 residues. CDR1 is SGHKS and CDR2 is YYEKEE in the germline V gene (reference sequence). Germline trimming cut 2 bases from V and 6 bases from J; bases unmatched to any gene: 10. This TCR derives from a woman between 18 and 29 years old with acute or convalescent COVID-19. V usage is TRBV5-5 and J usage is TRBJ2-2; 7 bases are shared with TRBD2. Specimen: peripheral blood. CDR3 DNA sequence: TGTGCCAGCAGCTTCTTGGCGGCGGGGGAGTCCGGGGAGCTGTTTTTT. Its translation is CASSFLAAGESGELFF.